This TCR beta chain was found in a study of T cells after yellow fever vaccination. Across the study: Low-cell-number fractions were prepared with SMART-Seq v4 Ultra Low Input.

Study findings and constraints: There was a small share of clonotypes that showed up in both the CD4 and CD8 compartments.

Trimming shortened V by 6 bases and J by 4 bases, and 19 bases separated the two germline ends. This CDR3 has 16 amino acids. The V gene's germline CDR1 is MNHNS and CDR2 SASEGT. TCRdb reanalysed the 5' RACE reads using MiXCR and keeps one entry per CDR3 protein. The sample records 550,000 to 750,000 distinct CDR3 sequences, about 13% being singletons. Concerning this clonotype: Its antigen is unknown.

The TCR sequence derives from a man aged 25-40 years who received the YFV17D yellow fever vaccine. The chain is built from TRBV6-1 and TRBJ1-3; the D gene is possibly TRBD1 (6 bases). Sequenced material: PBMCs, taken on the day of the yellow fever booster vaccination. CDR3 residues: CASSPRGGGQGNTIYF. Written as DNA, the CDR3 is TGTGCCAGCAGCCCCCGGGGGGGGGGGCAAGGAAACACCATATATTTT.